This T cell receptor (beta chain) emerged from a study of Ad26.COV2.S vaccination and SARS-CoV-2 variants. Findings and caveats of the study: Following vaccination, spike-specific CD8+ and CD4+ T cell responses reportedly exhibited substantial breadth.

Indicated treatment: around 19 received Ad26.COV2.S at low or high dose, single or two shots; about 5 received placebo; per-sample allocation not given. Specimen acquisition occurred on day 63 following the initial vaccine or placebo injection. A remark on this clone: Antigen specificity is unknown.

Libraries were prepared by immunoSEQ multiplex PCR; TCRdb keeps only in-frame clonotypes and omits some of them. The sample has about 350,000 clones; around 89% are singletons. CDR1 is MNHEY and CDR2 is SVGAGI in the germline V gene. V was pared by 7 bases and J by 4 bases, with 10 bases of the junction left unmatched. The CDR3 length is 15 residues. This receptor was obtained from a person between 18 and 59 years old who received the Ad26.COV2.S COVID-19 vaccine or a placebo. The chain combines TRBV6-5 with TRBJ2-1; the match to TRBD2 covers 7 bases. The source material was peripheral blood, sampled in a trial of Ad26.COV2.S vaccine versus placebo. The CDR3 bases are TGTGCCAGCAACGCTGGCGGGGGTCCTTACAATGAGCAGTTCTTC. This codes for CASNAGGGPYNEQFF.